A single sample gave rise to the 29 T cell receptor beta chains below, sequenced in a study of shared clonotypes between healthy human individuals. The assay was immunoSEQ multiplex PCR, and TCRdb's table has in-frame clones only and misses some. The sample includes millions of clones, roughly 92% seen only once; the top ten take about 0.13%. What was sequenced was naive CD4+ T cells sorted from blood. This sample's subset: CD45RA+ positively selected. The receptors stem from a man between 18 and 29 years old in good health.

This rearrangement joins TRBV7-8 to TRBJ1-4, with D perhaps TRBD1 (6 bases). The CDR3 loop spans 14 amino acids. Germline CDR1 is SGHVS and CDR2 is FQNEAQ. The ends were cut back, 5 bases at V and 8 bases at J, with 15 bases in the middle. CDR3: CASSQTGLGEKLFF. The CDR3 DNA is TGTGCCAGCAGCCAAACAGGGTTGGGCGAAAAACTGTTTTTT. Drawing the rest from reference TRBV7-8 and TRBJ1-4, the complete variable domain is GAGVSQSPRYKVAKRGQDVALRCDPISGHVSLFWYQQALGQGPEFLTYFQNEAQLDKSGLPSDRFFAERPEGSVSTLKIQRTQQEDSAVYLCASSQTGLGEKLFFGSGTQLSVL.

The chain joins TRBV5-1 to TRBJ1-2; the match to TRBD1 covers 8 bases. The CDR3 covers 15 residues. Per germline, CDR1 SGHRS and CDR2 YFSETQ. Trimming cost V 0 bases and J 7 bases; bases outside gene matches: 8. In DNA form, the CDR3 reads TGCGCCAGCAGCTTGGTAGCAGGGGGCGCATCTGGCTACACCTTC. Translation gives CASSLVAGGASGYTF.

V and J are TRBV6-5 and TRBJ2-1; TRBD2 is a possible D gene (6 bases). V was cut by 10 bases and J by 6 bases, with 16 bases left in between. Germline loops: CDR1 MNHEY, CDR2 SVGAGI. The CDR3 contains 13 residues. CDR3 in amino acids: CAIARLVANEQFF. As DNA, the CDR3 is TGTGCCATCGCCCGACTAGTAGCCAATGAGCAGTTCTTC.

The CDR3 DNA reads TGTGCCAGCAGCATCGGACAGGGGGTGGTCACTGAAGCTTTCTTT. Protein product: CASSIGQGVVTEAFF. The chain employs TRBV7-9 and TRBJ1-1; 10 positions match TRBD1. The CDR3 runs to 15 residues. The V and J ends lost 5 bases and 4 bases, in that order; junction bases with no gene match: 7. CDR1 and CDR2 (germline): SEHNR, FQNEAQ (reference sequence). Combining the CDR3 with reference TRBV7-9 and TRBJ1-1 gives the whole variable domain DTGVSQNPRHKITKRGQNVTFRCDPISEHNRLYWYRQTLGQGPEFLTYFQNEAQLEKSRLLSDRFSAERPKGSFSTLEIQRTEQGDSAMYLCASSIGQGVVTEAFFGQGTRLTVV.

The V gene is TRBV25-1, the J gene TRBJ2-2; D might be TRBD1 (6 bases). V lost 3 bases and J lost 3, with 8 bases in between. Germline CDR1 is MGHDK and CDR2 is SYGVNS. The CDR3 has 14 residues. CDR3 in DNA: TGTGCCAGCAGTGAGGGGGCTTACACCGGGGAGCTGTTTTTT. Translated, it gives CASSEGAYTGELFF.

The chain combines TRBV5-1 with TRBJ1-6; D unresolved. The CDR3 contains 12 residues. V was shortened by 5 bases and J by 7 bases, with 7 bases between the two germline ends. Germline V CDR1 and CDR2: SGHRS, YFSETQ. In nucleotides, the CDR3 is TGCGCCAGCAGTTTCCCAAATTCACCCCTCCACTTT. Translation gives CASSFPNSPLHF.

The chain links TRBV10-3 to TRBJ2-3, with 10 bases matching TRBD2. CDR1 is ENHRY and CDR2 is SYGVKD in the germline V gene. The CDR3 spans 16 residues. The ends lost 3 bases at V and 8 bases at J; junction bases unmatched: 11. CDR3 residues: CAISEKTSGGGGTQYF. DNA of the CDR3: TGTGCCATCAGTGAAAAGACCAGCGGGGGGGGCGGTACGCAGTATTTT.

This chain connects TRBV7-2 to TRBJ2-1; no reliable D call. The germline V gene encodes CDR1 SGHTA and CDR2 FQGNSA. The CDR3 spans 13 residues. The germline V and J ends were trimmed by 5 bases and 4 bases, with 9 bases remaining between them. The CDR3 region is CASSVPAYNEQFF. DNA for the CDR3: TGTGCCAGCAGCGTTCCTGCGTACAATGAGCAGTTCTTC.

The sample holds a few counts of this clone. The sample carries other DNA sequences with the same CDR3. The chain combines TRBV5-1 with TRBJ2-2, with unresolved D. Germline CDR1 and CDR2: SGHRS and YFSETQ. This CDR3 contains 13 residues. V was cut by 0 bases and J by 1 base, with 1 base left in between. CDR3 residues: CASSLGNTGELFF. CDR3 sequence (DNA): TGCGCCAGCAGCTTGGGGAACACCGGGGAGCTGTTTTTT.

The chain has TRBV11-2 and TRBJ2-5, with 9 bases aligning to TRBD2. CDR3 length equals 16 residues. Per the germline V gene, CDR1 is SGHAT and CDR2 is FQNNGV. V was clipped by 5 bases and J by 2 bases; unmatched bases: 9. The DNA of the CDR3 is TGTGCCAGCAGCGCCACGCGGGGGGGGTTTCAAGAGACCCAGTACTTC. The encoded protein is CASSATRGGFQETQYF.

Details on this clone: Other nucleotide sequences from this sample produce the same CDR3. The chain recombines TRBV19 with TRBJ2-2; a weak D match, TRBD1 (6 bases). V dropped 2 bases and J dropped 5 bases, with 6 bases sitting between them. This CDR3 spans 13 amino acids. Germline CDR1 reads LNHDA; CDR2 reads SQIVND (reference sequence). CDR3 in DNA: TGTGCCAGTAGTATAAGGGGGACCGGGGAGCTGTTTTTT. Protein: CASSIRGTGELFF.

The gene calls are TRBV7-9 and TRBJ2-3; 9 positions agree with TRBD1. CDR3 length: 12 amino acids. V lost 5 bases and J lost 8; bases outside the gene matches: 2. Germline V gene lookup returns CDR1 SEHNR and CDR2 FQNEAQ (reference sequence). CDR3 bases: TGTGCCAGCAGCCCGGGACAGGGTACGCAGTATTTT. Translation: CASSPGQGTQYF.

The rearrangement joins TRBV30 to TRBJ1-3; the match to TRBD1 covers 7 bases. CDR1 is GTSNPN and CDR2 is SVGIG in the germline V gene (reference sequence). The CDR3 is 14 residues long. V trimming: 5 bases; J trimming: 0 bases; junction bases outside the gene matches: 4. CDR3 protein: CAWAQGLSGNTIYF. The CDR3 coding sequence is TGTGCCTGGGCACAGGGGCTCTCTGGAAACACCATATATTTT. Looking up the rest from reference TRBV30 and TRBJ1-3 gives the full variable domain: SQTIHQWPATLVQPVGSPLSLECTVEGTSNPNLYWYRQAAGRGLQLLFYSVGIGQISSEVPQNLSASRPQDRQFILSSKKLLLSDSGFYLCAWAQGLSGNTIYFGEGSWLTVV.

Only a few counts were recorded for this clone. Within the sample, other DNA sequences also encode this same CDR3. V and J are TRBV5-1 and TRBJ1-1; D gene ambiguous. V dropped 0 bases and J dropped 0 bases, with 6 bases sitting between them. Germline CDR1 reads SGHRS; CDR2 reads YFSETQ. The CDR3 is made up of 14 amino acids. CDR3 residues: CASSLGHVNTEAFF. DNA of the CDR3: TGCGCCAGCAGCTTGGGACATGTGAACACTGAAGCTTTCTTT.

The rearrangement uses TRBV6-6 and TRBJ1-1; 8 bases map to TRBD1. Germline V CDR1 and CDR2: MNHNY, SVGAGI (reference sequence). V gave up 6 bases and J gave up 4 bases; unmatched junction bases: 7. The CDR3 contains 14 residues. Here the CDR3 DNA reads TGTGCCAGCAGCTCGGACAGGGCGAGCACTGAAGCTTTCTTT. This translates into CASSSDRASTEAFF.

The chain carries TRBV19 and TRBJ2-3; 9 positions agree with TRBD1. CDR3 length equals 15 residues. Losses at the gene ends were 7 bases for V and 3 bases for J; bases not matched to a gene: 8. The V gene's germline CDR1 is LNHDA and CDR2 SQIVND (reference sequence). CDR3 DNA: TGTGCCAGTAAGGACAGGGGAAAGGGTACAGATACGCAGTATTTT. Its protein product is CASKDRGKGTDTQYF.

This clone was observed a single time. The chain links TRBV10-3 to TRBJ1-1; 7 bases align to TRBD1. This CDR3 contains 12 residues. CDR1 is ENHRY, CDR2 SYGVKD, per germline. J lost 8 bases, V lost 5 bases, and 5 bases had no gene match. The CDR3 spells CAISHETGEAFF. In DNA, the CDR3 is TGTGCCATCAGTCACGAGACAGGGGAAGCTTTCTTT.

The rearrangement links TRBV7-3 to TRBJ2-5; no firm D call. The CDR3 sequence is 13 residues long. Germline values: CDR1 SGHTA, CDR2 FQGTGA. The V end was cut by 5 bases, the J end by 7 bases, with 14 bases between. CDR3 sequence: CASSQAAVGTQYF. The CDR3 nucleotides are TGTGCCAGCAGCCAGGCGGCAGTAGGGACCCAGTACTTC.

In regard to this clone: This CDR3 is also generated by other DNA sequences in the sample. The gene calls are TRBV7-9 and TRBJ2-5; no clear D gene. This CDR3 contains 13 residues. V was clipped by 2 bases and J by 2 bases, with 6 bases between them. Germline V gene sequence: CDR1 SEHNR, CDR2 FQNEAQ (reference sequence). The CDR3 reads CASSLSGQETQYF. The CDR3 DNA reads TGTGCCAGCAGCTTATCTGGACAAGAGACCCAGTACTTC.

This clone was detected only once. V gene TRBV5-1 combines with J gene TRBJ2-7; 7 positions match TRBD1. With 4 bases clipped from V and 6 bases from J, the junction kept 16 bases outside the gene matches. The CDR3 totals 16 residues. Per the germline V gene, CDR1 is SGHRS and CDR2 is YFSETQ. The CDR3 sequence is CASSRGTDRVYAEQYF. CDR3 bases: TGCGCCAGCAGCAGAGGGACAGATAGGGTGTACGCCGAGCAGTACTTC.

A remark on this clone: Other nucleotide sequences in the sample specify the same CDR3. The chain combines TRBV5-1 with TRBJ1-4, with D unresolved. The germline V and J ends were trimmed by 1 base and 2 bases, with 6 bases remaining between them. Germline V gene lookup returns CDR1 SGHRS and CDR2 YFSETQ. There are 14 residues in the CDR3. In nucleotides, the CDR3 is TGCGCCAGCAGCTTGTCCGGGACTAATGAAAAACTGTTTTTT. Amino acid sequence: CASSLSGTNEKLFF.

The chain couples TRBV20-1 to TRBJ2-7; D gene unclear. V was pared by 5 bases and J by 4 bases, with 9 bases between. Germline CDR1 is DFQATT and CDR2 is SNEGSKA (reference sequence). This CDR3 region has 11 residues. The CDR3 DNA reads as TGCAGTGCTGAAGGAAGTTACGAGCAGTACTTC. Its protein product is CSAEGSYEQYF.

The CDR3 loop is CASSQGQGGYSPLHF. As DNA, the CDR3 is TGTGCCAGCAGTCAGGGACAGGGTGGGTATTCACCCCTCCACTTT. This chain joins TRBV6-6 and TRBJ1-6; 9 bases fit TRBD1. Germline assignment: CDR1 MNHNY and CDR2 SVGAGI (reference sequence). The CDR3 is 15 residues long. The V and J ends lost 5 bases and 8 bases, in that order; junction bases with no gene match: 7.

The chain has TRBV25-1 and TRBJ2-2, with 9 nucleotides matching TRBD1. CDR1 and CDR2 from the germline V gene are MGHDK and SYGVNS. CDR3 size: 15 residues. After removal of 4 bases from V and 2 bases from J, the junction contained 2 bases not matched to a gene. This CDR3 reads CASSGDRANTGELFF. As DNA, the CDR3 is TGTGCCAGCAGTGGGGACAGGGCCAACACCGGGGAGCTGTTTTTT.

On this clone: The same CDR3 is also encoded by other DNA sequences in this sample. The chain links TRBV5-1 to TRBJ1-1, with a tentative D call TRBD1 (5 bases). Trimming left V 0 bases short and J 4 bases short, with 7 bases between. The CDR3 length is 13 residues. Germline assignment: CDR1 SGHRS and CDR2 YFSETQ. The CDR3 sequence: CASSLGRGTEAFF. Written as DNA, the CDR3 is TGCGCCAGCAGCTTGGGAAGGGGCACTGAAGCTTTCTTT.

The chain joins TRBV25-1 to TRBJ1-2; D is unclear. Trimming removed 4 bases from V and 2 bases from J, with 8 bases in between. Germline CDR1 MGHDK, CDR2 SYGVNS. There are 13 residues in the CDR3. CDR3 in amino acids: CASSVWENYGYTF. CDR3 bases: TGTGCCAGCAGTGTATGGGAGAACTATGGCTACACCTTC.

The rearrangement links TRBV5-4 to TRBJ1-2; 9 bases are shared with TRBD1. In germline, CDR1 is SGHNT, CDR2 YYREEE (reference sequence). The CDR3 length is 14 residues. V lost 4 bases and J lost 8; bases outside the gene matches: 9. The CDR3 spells CASSTARDRVGYTF. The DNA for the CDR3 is TGTGCCAGCAGCACCGCCCGGGACAGGGTCGGCTACACCTTC.

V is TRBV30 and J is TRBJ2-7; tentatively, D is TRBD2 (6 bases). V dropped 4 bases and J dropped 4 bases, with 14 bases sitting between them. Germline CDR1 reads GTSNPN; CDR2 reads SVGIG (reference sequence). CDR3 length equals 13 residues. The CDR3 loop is CAWTGGMSYEQYF. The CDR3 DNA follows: TGTGCCTGGACCGGCGGGATGTCATACGAGCAGTACTTC.

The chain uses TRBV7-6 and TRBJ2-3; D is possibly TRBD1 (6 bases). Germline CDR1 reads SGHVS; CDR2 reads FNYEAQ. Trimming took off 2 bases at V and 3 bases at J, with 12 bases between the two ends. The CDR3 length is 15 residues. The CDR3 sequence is CASSLSQGTTDTQYF. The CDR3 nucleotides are TGTGCCAGCAGCTTATCACAGGGAACAACAGATACGCAGTATTTT.